A single sample gave rise to the 32 T cell receptor beta chains below, sequenced in a study of T cells in Graves' hyperthyroidism and ophthalmopathy. Amplification of TCR beta CDR3 regions was performed using RNA transcripts as template. First-round RT-PCR targeting the TCR CDR3 was performed with the HTBI primer set. TCRdb itself ran the multiplex PCR reads through MiXCR, one entry per CDR3 protein. Among approximately 400,000 distinct CDR3 sequences listed, around 15% were seen once. Sequencing was performed on blood. These receptors were obtained from a woman in her twenties or thirties with Graves' ophthalmopathy.

V gene TRBV20-1 combines with J gene TRBJ1-1, with TRBD1 matching over 11 bases. CDR1 DFQATT and CDR2 SNEGSKA come from the germline V gene (reference sequence). The CDR3 spans 14 residues. Trimming at V came to 0 bases and at J to 5 bases, leaving 2 bases not matched to a gene. Here the CDR3 reads CSARDGTGGTEAFF. Written as DNA, the CDR3 is TGCAGTGCTAGAGACGGGACAGGGGGAACTGAAGCTTTCTTT.

This clonotype was counted many times. V and J are TRBV12-3 or TRBV12-4 and TRBJ1-2, with TRBD1 identical over 7 bases. J lost 7 bases, V lost 7 bases, and 6 bases had no gene match. CDR3 size: 12 residues. CDR3 nucleotides: TGTGCCAGCACCATGGACAGGTTTGGCTACACCTTC. This encodes CASTMDRFGYTF.

The CDR3 is CASSLLGRGATNEKLFF. The CDR3 DNA reads as TGTGCCAGCAGCTTACTCGGCAGGGGGGCAACTAATGAAAAACTGTTTTTT. The V call is TRBV7-9, the J call TRBJ1-4, with TRBD1 matching over 7 bases. The CDR3 contains 17 residues. Per germline, CDR1 SEHNR and CDR2 FQNEAQ (reference sequence). With V trimmed by 2 bases and J by 0 bases, 6 bases remained unmatched.

This rearrangement joins TRBV10-1 to TRBJ1-2, with D maybe TRBD1 (6 bases). Trimming took off 3 bases at V and 6 bases at J, with 11 bases between the two ends. The CDR3 sequence is 13 residues long. CDR1 is WNHNN and CDR2 is SYGVQD in the germline V gene (reference sequence). CDR3: CASSDRGLDGYTF. DNA for the CDR3: TGCGCCAGCAGTGACCGGGGGCTGGATGGCTACACCTTC.

Comment on this clonotype: The junction departs from germline at one end; a sequencing error may be responsible. The V and J genes are TRBV7-9 and TRBJ2-7; no clear D. Germline V gene sequence: CDR1 SEHNR, CDR2 FQNEAQ (reference sequence). The CDR3 runs to 15 residues. In DNA, the CDR3 is TGTGCCAGCGGCTTCCCCTCTGGCGGAATTTACGAGCAGTACTTC. Residues: CASGFPSGGIYEQYF.

There are many counts of this clonotype. The genes are TRBV12-3 or TRBV12-4 and TRBJ2-5; 9 bases map to TRBD1. The V segment lost 7 bases and the J segment 5 bases; nucleotides outside the gene matches: 5. The CDR3 sequence is 13 residues long. The chain's CDR3 is CASTLQGAETQYF. CDR3 bases: TGTGCCAGCACCCTACAGGGGGCGGAGACCCAGTACTTC.

This clonotype appeared many times. The V call is TRBV11-3, the J call TRBJ2-2, with 9 nucleotides matching TRBD1. The ends lost 4 bases at V and 7 bases at J; junction bases unmatched: 7. Germline CDR1 reads SGHNT; CDR2 reads YENEEA. The CDR3 loop spans 15 amino acids. The CDR3 is CASSYHRGLGGELFF. The CDR3 DNA reads TGTGCCAGCAGCTACCACAGGGGGCTGGGCGGGGAGCTGTTTTTT.

This chain connects TRBV20-1 to TRBJ2-3; D tentatively reads TRBD1 or TRBD2 (5 bases each). Trimming took 6 bases from V and 6 from J, leaving 19 bases between them. Germline-derived CDR1 and CDR2 are DFQATT and SNEGSKA (reference sequence). The CDR3 has 14 residues. Here the CDR3 DNA reads TGCAGTGCGCCGGGACCAACAATTAGGGATACGCAGTATTTT. Its protein is CSAPGPTIRDTQYF.

This clonotype has at least ten counts. J is TRBJ1-2 and V is TRBV5-5; TRBD1 aligns across 9 bases. The CDR3 totals 16 residues. CDR1 and CDR2 from the germline V gene are SGHKS and YYEKEE (reference sequence). J gave up 4 bases and V 2 bases, and 9 bases lay outside the gene matches. CDR3 sequence: CASSFPRDRDFYGYTF. CDR3 nucleotides: TGTGCCAGCAGCTTCCCCCGGGACAGGGACTTCTATGGCTACACCTTC.

The chain employs TRBV15 and TRBJ2-2; D could derive from TRBD1 or TRBD2 (5 bases each). V dropped 3 bases and J dropped 6 bases, with 23 bases sitting between them. From germline, CDR1 is LNHNV and CDR2 YYDKDF (reference sequence). CDR3 length: 18 residues. Written as DNA, the CDR3 is TGTGCCACCAGCAGTTGGTGGGGGTCCAAGCCGCGGCCCGGGGAGCTGTTTTTT. Translation: CATSSWWGSKPRPGELFF.

This clonotype has at least ten counts. The chain has TRBV15 and TRBJ2-7; 7 nucleotides align to TRBD1. The CDR3 is 14 residues long. Per germline, CDR1 LNHNV and CDR2 YYDKDF (reference sequence). V shed 5 bases, J shed 2 bases, and the junction held 6 bases outside the gene matches. The CDR3 DNA reads TGTGCCACCAGCTTACCGGGACAGCCCTACGAGCAGTACTTC. This encodes CATSLPGQPYEQYF.

The J gene is TRBJ2-4, the V gene TRBV12-3 or TRBV12-4; 9 nucleotides line up with TRBD1. J gave up 6 bases and V 3 bases, and 3 bases lay outside the gene matches. The CDR3 extends over 14 amino acids. The CDR3: CASSFDRGRNIQYF. In DNA form, the CDR3 reads TGTGCCAGCAGTTTCGACAGGGGGAGAAACATTCAGTACTTC.

This clonotype was detected many times. The chain carries TRBV7-9 and TRBJ1-6; D possibly corresponds to TRBD1 (6 bases). The CDR3 consists of 17 residues. V was trimmed by 5 bases and J by 9 bases, leaving 23 bases between them. From germline, CDR1 is SEHNR and CDR2 FQNEAQ (reference sequence). The CDR3 sequence: CASSPGNRVMGISPLHF. CDR3 nucleotides: TGTGCCAGCAGCCCTGGGAACAGGGTAATGGGTATTTCACCCCTCCACTTT.

Ten or more counts support this clonotype. The gene calls are TRBV28 and TRBJ1-5; 8 nucleotides match TRBD1. This CDR3 comprises 16 residues. Trimming at V came to 3 bases and at J to 5 bases, leaving 9 bases not matched to a gene. Per germline, CDR1 MDHEN and CDR2 SYDVKM. The CDR3 DNA sequence: TGTGCCAGCAGTTTTTCAGGCAGGGGGCCTGATCAGCCCCAGCATTTT. Protein: CASSFSGRGPDQPQHF.

This chain uses TRBV20-1 with TRBJ2-7; D might be TRBD2 (5 bases). Trimming removed 3 bases at V and 2 bases at J, with 17 bases between. The germline V gene has CDR1 DFQATT and CDR2 SNEGSKA (reference sequence). CDR3 length: 15 amino acids. CDR3 amino acids: CSARRLSGSPYEQYF. CDR3 nucleotide sequence: TGCAGTGCTAGGCGTCTTTCGGGGTCCCCCTACGAGCAGTACTTC.

This clonotype was picked up many times. J is TRBJ2-2 and V is TRBV6-6; D might be TRBD1 or TRBD2, each matching 5 bases. This CDR3 has 21 amino acids. Trimming cost V 0 bases and J 2 bases, with 25 bases left between them. Germline lookup yields CDR1 MNHNY and CDR2 SVGAGI (reference sequence). The CDR3 region has the DNA TGTGCCAGCAGTTACTCGAGCCCCCGCCTGTGGGACCAACTCAACACCGGGGAGCTGTTTTTT. Translated, it gives CASSYSSPRLWDQLNTGELFF.

The sample holds many counts of this clonotype. The V gene is TRBV2, the J gene TRBJ2-5, with 8 bases fitting TRBD1. Trimming took 6 bases from V and 13 from J; bases not matched to a gene: 7. This CDR3 is 11 amino acids long. Germline lookup yields CDR1 SNHLY and CDR2 FYNNEI. The CDR3 sequence is CASSADRGWYF. In nucleotides, the CDR3 is TGTGCCAGCAGCGCAGACAGGGGTTGGTACTTC.

This clonotype was observed many times. The chain uses TRBV27 and TRBJ1-5; possible D gene TRBD1, 5 bases. CDR1 is MNHEY, CDR2 SMNVEV, per germline (reference sequence). The CDR3 loop spans 17 amino acids. V was clipped by 2 bases and J by 0 bases, with 14 bases between them. The CDR3 reads CASSLGWQGYSNQPQHF. CDR3 sequence (DNA): TGTGCCAGCAGTTTAGGATGGCAGGGATATAGCAATCAGCCCCAGCATTTT.

This clonotype has ten or more counts. The genes are TRBV12-3 or TRBV12-4 and TRBJ1-6; tentatively, D is TRBD1 (6 bases). CDR3 length: 13 amino acids. The ends were cut back, 1 base at V and 16 bases at J, with 14 bases in the middle. Here the CDR3 DNA reads TGTGCCAGCAGTTTAGATGTTTCGGGACAACTCCACTTT. Translated: CASSLDVSGQLHF.

This clonotype was counted only a few times. A much larger clonotype is one base distant, so this may be a read error. This chain connects TRBV28 to TRBJ2-7; no firm D call. This CDR3 is built from 14 residues. CDR1 is MDHEN, CDR2 SYDVKM, per germline. The CDR3 region is CASSISGVPYEQHF. The CDR3 coding sequence is TGTGCCAGCAGTATATCCGGAGTTCCCTACGAGCAGCACTTC.

This clonotype was seen a handful of times. The chain has TRBV7-8 and TRBJ2-3; TRBD2 might be the D (6 bases). V was clipped by 0 bases and J by 7 bases, with 11 bases between them. The CDR3 has 14 residues. Germline V gene lookup returns CDR1 SGHVS and CDR2 FQNEAQ. CDR3 amino acids: CASSLAGSRYTQYF. The DNA of the CDR3 is TGTGCCAGCAGCTTAGCCGGGAGCCGCTATACGCAGTATTTT. Filled out from reference TRBV7-8 and TRBJ2-3, the complete variable domain reads GAGVSQSPRYKVAKRGQDVALRCDPISGHVSLFWYQQALGQGPEFLTYFQNEAQLDKSGLPSDRFFAERPEGSVSTLKIQRTQQEDSAVYLCASSLAGSRYTQYFGPGTRLTVL.

The sample holds many counts of this clonotype. This chain links TRBV3-1 with TRBJ2-7; D tentatively reads TRBD1 or TRBD2 (5 bases each). Germline lookup yields CDR1 LGHDT and CDR2 YNNKEL (reference sequence). Trimming shortened V by 0 bases and J by 5 bases, and 14 bases separated the two germline ends. This CDR3 contains 15 residues. CDR3 residues: CASSQDLVRGDEQYF. CDR3 in DNA: TGTGCCAGCAGCCAAGATCTCGTCCGGGGCGACGAGCAGTACTTC.

This clonotype was counted ten times or more. J is TRBJ2-7 and V is TRBV30, with TRBD1 matching 8 bases. The V gene end was trimmed by 0 bases and the J gene end by 7 bases; junction bases not matched to a gene: 5. Per the germline V gene, CDR1 is GTSNPN and CDR2 is SVGIG (reference sequence). The CDR3 is 13 amino acids. The CDR3 DNA reads TGTGCCTGGAGTGTACTGGACAGGGTTGAGCAGTACTTC. It translates to CAWSVLDRVEQYF.

The table lists this clonotype with many counts. In nucleotides, the CDR3 is TGTGCCACCAGTGATTCCGGAGGGACTAGCGGAGGTATAAATGAGCAGTTCTTC. Its translation: CATSDSGGTSGGINEQFF. This rearrangement joins TRBV24-1 to TRBJ2-1; 11 bases match TRBD2. The germline V gene has CDR1 KGHDR and CDR2 SFDVKD. The J segment lost 7 bases and the V segment lost 2 bases, leaving 12 bases of the junction unmatched. This CDR3 contains 18 residues.

Ten or more counts support this clonotype. The V and J genes are TRBV6-1 and TRBJ1-3; the D is unclear. This CDR3 has 16 amino acids. V lost 6 bases and J lost 10, with 25 bases in between. In germline, CDR1 is MNHNS, CDR2 SASEGT. The CDR3 spells CASRLRPRQVPGTIYF. CDR3 nucleotide sequence: TGTGCCAGCAGATTGAGGCCCAGGCAGGTCCCCGGTACCATATATTTT.

The chain carries TRBV4-1 and TRBJ2-5; TRBD2 matches 10 bases. The CDR3 totals 17 residues. In germline, CDR1 is MGHRA, CDR2 YSYEKL. J gave up 5 bases and V 3 bases, and 12 bases lay outside the gene matches. CDR3: CASSQTAGGLPWETQYF. The CDR3 coding sequence is TGCGCCAGCAGCCAGACAGCGGGGGGGCTACCTTGGGAGACCCAGTACTTC.

Many counts were recorded for this clonotype. The chain employs TRBV3-1 and TRBJ1-2, with 7 bases lining up with TRBD1. The length of the CDR3 is 15 residues. After removal of 2 bases from V and 5 bases from J, the junction contained 8 bases not matched to a gene. Germline-derived CDR1 and CDR2 are LGHDT and YNNKEL (reference sequence). The CDR3 sequence is CASSQLTTGTYGYTF. CDR3 nucleotide sequence: TGTGCCAGCAGCCAACTCACGACAGGGACATATGGCTACACCTTC.

This clonotype was observed many times. The chain combines TRBV5-1 with TRBJ2-3; D might be TRBD2 (7 bases). The CDR3 is made up of 16 amino acids. In germline, CDR1 is SGHRS, CDR2 YFSETQ. The germline V and J ends were trimmed by 0 bases and 2 bases, with 13 bases remaining between them. CDR3: CASSLDGGLYTDTQYF. The CDR3 nucleotides are TGCGCCAGCAGCTTGGACGGGGGGCTATACACAGATACGCAGTATTTT.

This clonotype was counted at least ten times. In nucleotides, the CDR3 is TGTGCCACCAGTGATTTCGGCCTAGCAGAAGGCACCGGGGAGCTGTTTTTT. As protein: CATSDFGLAEGTGELFF. The gene calls are TRBV24-1 and TRBJ2-2, with D possibly TRBD2 on 5 matching bases. The CDR3 is 17 amino acids. Per germline, CDR1 KGHDR and CDR2 SFDVKD. The V gene lost 1 base and the J gene lost 4 bases, with 15 bases spanning the gap.

This clonotype was counted a few times. The rearrangement joins TRBV6-1 to TRBJ1-2, with D unclear. Per germline, CDR1 MNHNS and CDR2 SASEGT. This CDR3 region has 12 residues. Trimming took 6 bases from V and 0 from J, leaving 5 bases between them. The CDR3 DNA sequence: TGTGCCAGCAGGTCCCCTAACTATGGCTACACCTTC. Translated: CASRSPNYGYTF.

A few counts support this clonotype. The chain combines TRBV19 with TRBJ1-1; D possibly corresponds to TRBD1 (5 bases). CDR1 is LNHDA, CDR2 SQIVND, per germline (reference sequence). The CDR3 has 16 amino acids. Trimming stripped 4 bases from V and 5 bases from J, with 20 bases between. DNA of the CDR3: TGTGCCAGTAGTACCGCGACACGGGGGATAGGTACTGAAGCTTTCTTT. It codes for CASSTATRGIGTEAFF.

This clonotype has a count of ten or more. V is TRBV6-1 and J is TRBJ1-5; possibly TRBD1 for D (6 bases). The germline V and J ends were trimmed by 6 bases and 0 bases, with 9 bases remaining between them. The CDR3 consists of 14 residues. The germline V gene encodes CDR1 MNHNS and CDR2 SASEGT. CDR3 in amino acids: CASRLQGSNQPQHF. DNA for the CDR3: TGTGCCAGCAGGCTACAGGGTAGCAATCAGCCCCAGCATTTT.